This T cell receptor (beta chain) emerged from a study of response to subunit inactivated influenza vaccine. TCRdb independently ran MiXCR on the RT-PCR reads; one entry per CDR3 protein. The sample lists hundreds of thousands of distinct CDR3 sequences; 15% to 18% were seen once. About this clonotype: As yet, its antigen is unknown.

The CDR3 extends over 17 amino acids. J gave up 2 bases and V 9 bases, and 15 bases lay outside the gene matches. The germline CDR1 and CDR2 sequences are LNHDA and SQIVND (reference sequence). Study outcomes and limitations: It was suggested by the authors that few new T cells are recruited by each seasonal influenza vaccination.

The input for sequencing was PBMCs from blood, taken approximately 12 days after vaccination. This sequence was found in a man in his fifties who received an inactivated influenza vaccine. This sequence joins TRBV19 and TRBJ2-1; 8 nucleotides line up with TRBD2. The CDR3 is CASTDRSGRRAYNEQFF. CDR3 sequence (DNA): TGTGCCAGCACCGATCGCAGCGGGAGACGCGCCTACAATGAGCAGTTCTTC.